The 21 T cell receptor beta chains reported below all come from one sample, sequenced in a study of CD8+ T cells in alopecia areata. Extracted RNA was reverse transcribed into cDNA, the sequencing template. Sequencing was performed with immunoSEQ multiplex PCR; in TCRdb, only in-frame clones are kept and a portion is missing. Found here are about 190,000 clones, 45% to 65% of them singletons; the top ten hold 0.69%. As to treatment: oral pan-JAK inhibitor, 5-10 mg twice daily. The sample here was CD4+ T cells sorted from blood, taken at week 4, from a patient treated with tofacitinib. The receptor source for this set is a human donor with alopecia areata.

This clone was detected a few times. The chain has TRBV29-1 and TRBJ2-3; TRBD2 aligns across 9 bases. After removal of 7 bases from V and 2 bases from J, the junction contained 4 bases not matched to a gene. From germline, CDR1 is SQVTM and CDR2 ANQGSEA. This CDR3 is built from 13 residues. The CDR3 bases are TGCAGCGAGGCTAGCGGGGTCACAGATACGCAGTATTTT. The encoded protein is CSEASGVTDTQYF.

V and J are TRBV7-9 and TRBJ2-3; unclear D gene. V lost 4 bases, J lost 6 bases, and 17 bases lay in between. The germline gives CDR1 SEHNR, CDR2 FQNEAQ (reference sequence). This CDR3 spans 15 amino acids. The CDR3 here is CASSSLRWAEDTQYF. The CDR3 region has the DNA TGTGCCAGCAGCTCCCTCAGGTGGGCGGAGGATACGCAGTATTTT.

In DNA form, the CDR3 reads TGTGCCAGCAGTCAGTTGGGCGAGCAGTACTTC. As protein: CASSQLGEQYF. J is TRBJ2-7 and V is TRBV25-1; the D is unclear. The CDR3 runs 11 residues. Germline lookup yields CDR1 MGHDK and CDR2 SYGVNS. Between the trimmed V and J ends, which lost 5 bases and 6 bases, there was a span of 8 bases.

On this clone itself: Other DNA sequences in the same sample also yield this CDR3. This chain uses TRBV30 with TRBJ1-2; possible D gene TRBD1, 5 bases. V was clipped by 0 bases and J by 7 bases, with 9 bases between them. Germline assignment: CDR1 GTSNPN and CDR2 SVGIG (reference sequence). This CDR3 spans 12 amino acids. This CDR3 reads CAWSVGVGGYTF. The DNA of the CDR3 is TGTGCCTGGAGTGTAGGGGTCGGTGGCTACACCTTC.

The chain has TRBV4-3 and TRBJ1-5; D is unresolved. Between the trimmed V and J ends, which lost 0 bases and 1 base, there was a span of 4 bases. The germline V gene has CDR1 LGHNA and CDR2 YSLEER. The CDR3 contains 14 residues. CDR3 nucleotide sequence: TGCGCCAGCAGCCAAGATAGAAGCAATCAGCCCCAGCATTTT. Its protein is CASSQDRSNQPQHF.

The chain joins TRBV30 to TRBJ1-2, with 9 bases lining up with TRBD1. The CDR3 runs 12 residues. Germline V gives CDR1 GTSNPN, CDR2 SVGIG (reference sequence). The V segment lost 7 bases and the J segment 4 bases; nucleotides outside the gene matches: 4. CDR3 sequence (DNA): TGTGCCTACAACAGGGGGCGCTATGGCTACACCTTC. Its translation is CAYNRGRYGYTF.

This chain connects TRBV5-1 to TRBJ2-2, with D possibly being TRBD1 (5 bases). The CDR3 has 14 amino acids. The germline V gene has CDR1 SGHRS and CDR2 YFSETQ. V lost 6 bases and J 6 bases, leaving 15 bases between the germline ends. CDR3 DNA sequence: TGCGCCAGCAATCAGGGCTCTAAGGCCGGGGAGCTGTTTTTT. Translating gives CASNQGSKAGELFF.

The chain uses TRBV5-1 and TRBJ2-1, with D tentatively TRBD1 (6 bases). The CDR3 loop spans 15 amino acids. Germline V lookup: CDR1 SGHRS, CDR2 YFSETQ. The germline V and J ends were trimmed by 2 bases and 2 bases, with 11 bases remaining between them. The CDR3 nucleotides are TGCGCCAGCAGCTTTCGGACAGATCCCTACAATGAGCAGTTCTTC. Translated: CASSFRTDPYNEQFF.

This clone was observed a few times. The chain combines TRBV29-1 with TRBJ2-7, with TRBD1 matching 10 bases. CDR3 length: 13 residues. From germline, CDR1 is SQVTM and CDR2 ANQGSEA. V gave up 4 bases and J gave up 3 bases; unmatched junction bases: 3. The DNA of the CDR3 is TGCAGCGTTGGAAGGGACAGGGGCTACGAGCAGTACTTC. Its translation: CSVGRDRGYEQYF.

Here the CDR3 reads CAISGQPQETQYF. The CDR3 DNA follows: TGTGCCATCAGTGGACAGCCCCAAGAGACCCAGTACTTC. The chain employs TRBV10-3 and TRBJ2-5, with D possibly matching TRBD1 (5 bases). V lost 4 bases and J lost 1, with 7 bases in between. Germline V lookup: CDR1 ENHRY, CDR2 SYGVKD. This CDR3 is built from 13 residues.

The J gene is TRBJ2-2, the V gene TRBV7-9; TRBD2 agrees at 10 bases. This CDR3 comprises 18 residues. Germline CDR1 reads SEHNR; CDR2 reads FQNEAQ (reference sequence). V lost 2 bases, J lost 2 bases, and 8 bases stayed unmatched. In DNA, the CDR3 is TGTGCCAGCAGCTTAATCCTAGCGGGAGTACGTAACACCGGGGAGCTGTTTTTT. Protein product: CASSLILAGVRNTGELFF.

This clone was observed a few times. This chain connects TRBV29-1 to TRBJ2-7; D might be TRBD2 (5 bases). The CDR3 consists of 14 residues. CDR1 is SQVTM, CDR2 ANQGSEA, per germline. The V end lost 7 bases, the J end lost 0 bases, and 16 bases lay between the germline ends. The CDR3 DNA follows: TGCAGCGCTTCCCGGACGGGGAGCTCCTACGAGCAGTACTTC. Translation: CSASRTGSSYEQYF.

V gene TRBV6-6 combines with J gene TRBJ1-1; D gene ambiguous. V was pared by 2 bases and J by 0 bases, with 7 bases between. Per germline, CDR1 MNHNY and CDR2 SVGAGI (reference sequence). The CDR3 spans 14 residues. CDR3 protein: CASSYVHLNTEAFF. The CDR3 nucleotides are TGTGCCAGCAGTTACGTTCACTTGAACACTGAAGCTTTCTTT.

V is TRBV29-1 and J is TRBJ1-1; D gene uncertain. Per the germline V gene, CDR1 is SQVTM and CDR2 is ANQGSEA. V was shortened by 5 bases and J by 5 bases, with 12 bases between the two germline ends. The CDR3 totals 12 residues. CDR3 sequence: CSVFRGQTEAFF. In DNA, the CDR3 is TGCAGCGTTTTTCGGGGTCAAACTGAAGCTTTCTTT.

The rearrangement uses TRBV7-3 and TRBJ2-1, with a weak D call TRBD2 (6 bases). The CDR3 contains 13 residues. V gave up 2 bases and J gave up 6 bases, with 8 bases separating them. Looked up from germline, CDR1 is SGHTA and CDR2 is FQGTGA. CDR3 protein: CASSLSGLNEQFF. The CDR3 DNA sequence: TGTGCCAGCAGCTTATCGGGACTCAATGAGCAGTTCTTC.

The chain is built from TRBV7-3 and TRBJ2-1; D perhaps matches TRBD2 (6 bases). The germline V gene has CDR1 SGHTA and CDR2 FQGTGA. V dropped 4 bases and J dropped 6 bases, with 10 bases sitting between them. The CDR3 sequence is 13 residues long. The CDR3 nucleotides read TGTGCCAGCAGCTGGGGGGTCTCCAATGAGCAGTTCTTC. Amino acids: CASSWGVSNEQFF.

The chain employs TRBV2 and TRBJ2-7; TRBD1 agrees at 7 bases. This CDR3 contains 15 residues. Trimming took 6 bases from V and 2 from J; bases not matched to a gene: 10. Looked up from germline, CDR1 is SNHLY and CDR2 is FYNNEI. The CDR3 reads CASSLDRVRAYEQYF. In DNA, the CDR3 is TGTGCCAGCAGCCTCGACAGGGTCCGAGCCTACGAGCAGTACTTC.

The gene calls are TRBV6-5 and TRBJ1-2, with D unresolved. CDR1 and CDR2 from the germline V gene are MNHEY and SVGAGI. The V gene lost 7 bases and the J gene lost 2 bases, with 14 bases spanning the gap. The CDR3 contains 14 residues. The CDR3 loop reads CASIVAPTNYGYTF. The CDR3, as DNA: TGTGCCAGCATTGTAGCTCCTACAAACTATGGCTACACCTTC.

This clone was seen a few times. This chain joins TRBV4-1 and TRBJ1-1, with TRBD1 matching over 7 bases. Germline V gene data show CDR1 as MGHRA and CDR2 as YSYEKL. CDR3 length: 14 amino acids. J lost 10 bases, V lost 0 bases, and 8 bases had no gene match. The CDR3: CASSQDPGGLLAFF. The CDR3 nucleotides read TGCGCCAGCAGCCAAGATCCAGGGGGATTGTTAGCTTTCTTT.

The genes are TRBV5-1 and TRBJ1-1, with 7 bases fitting TRBD1. Germline V gene lookup returns CDR1 SGHRS and CDR2 YFSETQ. CDR3 size: 14 residues. Trimming took 3 bases from V and 3 from J; bases not matched to a gene: 5. The CDR3 loop is CASSSDRAYTEAFF. CDR3 bases: TGCGCCAGCAGCTCTGACAGGGCTTACACTGAAGCTTTCTTT.

The rearrangement links TRBV6-5 to TRBJ2-5; perhaps D is TRBD1 or TRBD2 (5 bases each). Trimming took off 8 bases at V and 5 bases at J, with 18 bases between the two ends. This CDR3 comprises 14 residues. Germline loops: CDR1 MNHEY, CDR2 SVGAGI. In nucleotides, the CDR3 is TGTGCCAGCCGTCGGGACCAATCAAGGGAGACCCAGTACTTC. Translation: CASRRDQSRETQYF.